This T cell receptor (beta chain) was profiled in a study of yellow fever vaccine responses in identical twins (dated by TCRdb to the late 2010s). Study-level background: In identical twins, the study followed T cell clones that responded to the vaccine with precision. The research as a whole found: The T cell response to vaccination in identical twins was reported by the authors to appear partly convergent and partly personalized.

Receptor libraries were prepared by RT-PCR. TCRdb records Illumina HiSeq 2500 as the sequencer. TCRdb handled the public reads itself, with Q25 trimming in fastp and clone calling in MiXCR, and kept productive beta chains. CDR3 protein sequences are deduplicated, and each keeps its most common genes and DNA. This sample holds about 5,400 distinct CDR3 sequences; 80% to 90% were observed only once. Together, the top ten hold 3% of the sample. The CDR3 spans 14 residues, from the cysteine through the phenylalanine. Of the read, only the CDR3 DNA is kept; its 42 bases are in frame from base 1. Reading the germline V gene gives CDR1 SQVTM and CDR2 ANQGSEA. Germline trimming amounts to 4 bases on V and 4 bases on J, with 5 as the count of junction bases outside the gene matches. For this clonotype: Its target antigen remains unknown. No much larger clonotype is one base removed from it; base qualities were not supplied.

This sequence uses TRBV29-1 and TRBJ2-1, and 9 bases in between align with TRBD2. Sample: T cells from blood (PBMCs), unsorted or a sorted subset (not recorded which), taken before or after yellow fever vaccination (not recorded which). This TCR was recovered from a woman between 18 and 29 years old who received the yellow fever vaccine. Donor details come from another sample of the same person, matched by shared clones. CDR3 loop: CSVGGLAFYNEQFF. The DNA sequence follows: TGCAGCGTTGGAGGACTAGCGTTTTACAATGAGCAGTTCTTC.